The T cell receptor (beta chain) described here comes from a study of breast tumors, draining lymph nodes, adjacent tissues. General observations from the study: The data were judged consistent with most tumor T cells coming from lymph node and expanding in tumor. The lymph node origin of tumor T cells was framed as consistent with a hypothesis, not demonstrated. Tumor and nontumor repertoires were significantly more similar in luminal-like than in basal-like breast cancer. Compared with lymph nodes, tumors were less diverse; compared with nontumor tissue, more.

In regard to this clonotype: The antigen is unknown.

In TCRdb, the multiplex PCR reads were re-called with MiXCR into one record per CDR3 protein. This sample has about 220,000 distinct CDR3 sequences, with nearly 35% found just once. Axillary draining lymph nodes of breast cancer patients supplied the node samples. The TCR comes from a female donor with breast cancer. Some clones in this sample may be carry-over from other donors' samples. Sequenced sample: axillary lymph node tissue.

CDR3 nucleotide sequence: TGTGCTAGGAGGGGGACAGATTTACAGACCCAGTACTTC. Residues: CARRGTDLQTQYF. V and J are TRBV25-1 and TRBJ2-5; TRBD1 might be the D (7 bases). Per the germline V gene, CDR1 is MGHDK and CDR2 is SYGVNS. The CDR3 is 13 residues long. The full variable domain, in which reference TRBV25-1 and TRBJ2-5 provide the parts outside the CDR3, is EADIYQTPRYLVIGTGKKITLECSQTMGHDKMYWYQQDPGMELHLIHYSYGVNSTEKGDLSSESTVSRIRTEHFPLTLESARPSHTSQYLCARRGTDLQTQYFGPGTRLLVL.